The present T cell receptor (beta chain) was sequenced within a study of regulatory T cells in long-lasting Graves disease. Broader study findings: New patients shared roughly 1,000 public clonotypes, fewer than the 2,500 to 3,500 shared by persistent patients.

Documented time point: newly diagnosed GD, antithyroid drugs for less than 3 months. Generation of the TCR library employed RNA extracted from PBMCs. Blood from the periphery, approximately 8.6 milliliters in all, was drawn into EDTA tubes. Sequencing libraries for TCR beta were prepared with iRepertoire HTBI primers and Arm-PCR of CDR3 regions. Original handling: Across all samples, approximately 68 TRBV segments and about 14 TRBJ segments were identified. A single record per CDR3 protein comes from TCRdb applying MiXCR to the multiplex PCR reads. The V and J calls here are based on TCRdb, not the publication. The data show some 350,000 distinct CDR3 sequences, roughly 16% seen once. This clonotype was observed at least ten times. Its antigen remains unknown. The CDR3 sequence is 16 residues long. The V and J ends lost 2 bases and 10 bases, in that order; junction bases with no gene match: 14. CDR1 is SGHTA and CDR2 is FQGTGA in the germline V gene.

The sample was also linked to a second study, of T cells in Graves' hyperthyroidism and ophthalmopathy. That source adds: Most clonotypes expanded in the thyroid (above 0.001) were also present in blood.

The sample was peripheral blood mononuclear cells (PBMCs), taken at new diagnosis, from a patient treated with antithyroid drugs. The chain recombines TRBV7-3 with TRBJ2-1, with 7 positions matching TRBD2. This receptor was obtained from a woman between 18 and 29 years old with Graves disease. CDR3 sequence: CASSLYPSGHLGEQFF. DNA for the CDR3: TGTGCCAGCAGCTTATATCCTAGCGGCCACCTTGGCGAGCAGTTCTTC.